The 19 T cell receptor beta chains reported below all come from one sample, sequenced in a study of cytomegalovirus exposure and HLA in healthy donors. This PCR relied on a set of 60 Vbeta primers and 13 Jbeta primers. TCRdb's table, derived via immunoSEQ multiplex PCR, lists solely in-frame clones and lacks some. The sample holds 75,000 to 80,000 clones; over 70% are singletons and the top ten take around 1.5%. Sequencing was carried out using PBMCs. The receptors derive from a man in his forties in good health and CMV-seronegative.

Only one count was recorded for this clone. CDR3 residues: CAIRGQLYQPQHF. The DNA for the CDR3 is TGTGCCATCCGGGGACAGTTATATCAGCCCCAGCATTTT. V is TRBV28 and J is TRBJ1-5, with 7 bases identical to TRBD1. The CDR3 is 13 residues long. Germline CDR1 MDHEN, CDR2 SYDVKM. V lost 10 bases, J lost 5 bases, and 8 bases stayed unmatched.

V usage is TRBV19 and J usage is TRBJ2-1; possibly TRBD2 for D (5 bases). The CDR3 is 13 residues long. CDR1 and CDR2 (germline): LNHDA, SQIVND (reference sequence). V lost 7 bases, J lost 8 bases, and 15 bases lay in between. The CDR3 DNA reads TGTGCCAGTACCCGTGCCCCGAGGGATGAGCAGTTCTTC. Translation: CASTRAPRDEQFF.

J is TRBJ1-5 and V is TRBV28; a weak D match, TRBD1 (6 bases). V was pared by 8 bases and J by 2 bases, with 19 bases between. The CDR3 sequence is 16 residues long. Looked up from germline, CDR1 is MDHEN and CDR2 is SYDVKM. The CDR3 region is CASRDNVNEGNQPQHF. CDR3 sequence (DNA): TGTGCCAGCCGGGACAATGTAAATGAGGGCAATCAGCCCCAGCATTTT.

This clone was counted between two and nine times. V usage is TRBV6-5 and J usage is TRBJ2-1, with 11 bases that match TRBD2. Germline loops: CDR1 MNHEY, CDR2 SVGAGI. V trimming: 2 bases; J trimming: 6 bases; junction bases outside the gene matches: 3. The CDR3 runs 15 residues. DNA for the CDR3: TGTGCCAGCAGTTACACTAGCGGGAGTTCCAATGAGCAGTTCTTC. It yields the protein CASSYTSGSSNEQFF.

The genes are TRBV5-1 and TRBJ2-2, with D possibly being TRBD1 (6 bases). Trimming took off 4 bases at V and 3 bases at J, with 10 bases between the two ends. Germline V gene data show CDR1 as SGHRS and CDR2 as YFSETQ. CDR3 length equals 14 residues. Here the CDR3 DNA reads TGCGCCAGCAGCGGAAGGACAGACACCGGGGAGCTGTTTTTT. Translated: CASSGRTDTGELFF.

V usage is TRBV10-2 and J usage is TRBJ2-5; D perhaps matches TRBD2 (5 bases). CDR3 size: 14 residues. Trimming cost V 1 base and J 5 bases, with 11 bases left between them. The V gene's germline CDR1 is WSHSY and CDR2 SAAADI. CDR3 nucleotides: TGCGCCAGCAGTGAGTGGGAGCCTCAGGAGACCCAGTACTTC. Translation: CASSEWEPQETQYF.

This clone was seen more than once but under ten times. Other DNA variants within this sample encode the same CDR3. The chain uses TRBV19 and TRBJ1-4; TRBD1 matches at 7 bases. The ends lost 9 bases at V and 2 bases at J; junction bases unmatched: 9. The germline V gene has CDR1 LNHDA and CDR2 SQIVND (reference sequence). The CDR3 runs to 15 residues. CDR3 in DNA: TGTGCCAGCTCCCCCGGGACAGCTACTAATGAAAAACTGTTTTTT. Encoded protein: CASSPGTATNEKLFF.

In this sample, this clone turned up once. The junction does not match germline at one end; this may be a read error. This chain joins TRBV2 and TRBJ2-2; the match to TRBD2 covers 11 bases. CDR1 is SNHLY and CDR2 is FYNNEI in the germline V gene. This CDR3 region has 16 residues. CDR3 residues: CASSVLAGVSTGGLFF. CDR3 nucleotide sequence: TGTGCCAGCAGTGTACTAGCGGGAGTGAGCACCGGGGGGCTGTTTTTT.

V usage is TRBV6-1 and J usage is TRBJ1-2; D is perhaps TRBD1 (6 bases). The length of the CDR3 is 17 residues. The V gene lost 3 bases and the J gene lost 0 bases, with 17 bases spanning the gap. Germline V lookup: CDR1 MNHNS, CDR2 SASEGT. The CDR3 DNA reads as TGTGCCAGCAGTGACCCGGACAGAGGACCAGCTAACTATGGCTACACCTTC. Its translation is CASSDPDRGPANYGYTF.

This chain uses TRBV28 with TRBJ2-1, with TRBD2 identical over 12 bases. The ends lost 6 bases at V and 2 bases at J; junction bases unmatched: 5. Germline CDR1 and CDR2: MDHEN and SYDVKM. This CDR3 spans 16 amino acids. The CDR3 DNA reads TGTGCCAGCAGGCAACCTAGCGGGAGGGCCTACAATGAGCAGTTCTTC. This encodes CASRQPSGRAYNEQFF.

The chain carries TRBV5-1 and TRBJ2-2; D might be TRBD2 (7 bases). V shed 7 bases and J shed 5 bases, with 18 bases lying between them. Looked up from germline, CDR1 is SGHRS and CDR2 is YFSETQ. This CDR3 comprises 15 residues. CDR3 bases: TGCGCCAGCGGCGGGGGCAATTTCGGGACCGGGGAGCTGTTTTTT. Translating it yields CASGGGNFGTGELFF.

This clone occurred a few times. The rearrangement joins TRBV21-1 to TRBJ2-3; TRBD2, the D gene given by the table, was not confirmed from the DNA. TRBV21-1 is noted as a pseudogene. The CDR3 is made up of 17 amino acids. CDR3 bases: TGTGCCAGCAGCAAAGTGGGGACTAGCGGCATCACAGATACGCAGTATTTT. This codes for CASSKVGTSGITDTQYF.

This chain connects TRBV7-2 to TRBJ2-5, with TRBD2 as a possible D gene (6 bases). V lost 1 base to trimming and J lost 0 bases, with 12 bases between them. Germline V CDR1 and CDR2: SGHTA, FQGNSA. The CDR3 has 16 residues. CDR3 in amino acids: CASSLGAERDQETQYF. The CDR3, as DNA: TGTGCCAGCAGCTTAGGGGCCGAGCGGGACCAAGAGACCCAGTACTTC.

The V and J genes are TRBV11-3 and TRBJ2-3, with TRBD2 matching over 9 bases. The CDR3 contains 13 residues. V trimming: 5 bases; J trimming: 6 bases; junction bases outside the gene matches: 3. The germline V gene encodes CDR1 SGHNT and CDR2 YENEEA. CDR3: CASSPGTSDTQYF. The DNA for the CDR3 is TGTGCCAGCAGCCCTGGGACTAGCGATACGCAGTATTTT. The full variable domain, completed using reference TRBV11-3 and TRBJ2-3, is EAGVVQSPRYKIIEKKQPVAFWCNPISGHNTLYWYLQNLGQGPELLIRYENEEAVDDSQLPKDRFSAERLKGVDSTLKIQPAELGDSAVYLCASSPGTSDTQYFGPGTRLTVL.

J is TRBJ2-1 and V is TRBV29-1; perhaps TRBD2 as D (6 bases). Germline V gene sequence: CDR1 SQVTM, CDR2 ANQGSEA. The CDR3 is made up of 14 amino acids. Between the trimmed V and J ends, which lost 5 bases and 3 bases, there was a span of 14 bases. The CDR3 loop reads CSVNSGLFYNEQFF. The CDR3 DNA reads TGCAGCGTTAACTCGGGACTTTTCTACAATGAGCAGTTCTTC.

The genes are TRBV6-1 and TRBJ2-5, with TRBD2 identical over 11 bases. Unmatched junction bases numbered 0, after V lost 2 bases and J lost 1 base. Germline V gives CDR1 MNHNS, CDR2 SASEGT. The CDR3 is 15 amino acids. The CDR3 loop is CASSETSGGQETQYF. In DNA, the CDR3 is TGTGCCAGCAGTGAAACTAGCGGGGGCCAAGAGACCCAGTACTTC.

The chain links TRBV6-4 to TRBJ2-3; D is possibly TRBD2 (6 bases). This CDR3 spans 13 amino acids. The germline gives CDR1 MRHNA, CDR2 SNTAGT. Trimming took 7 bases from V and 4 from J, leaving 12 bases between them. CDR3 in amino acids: CASTAGPADTQYF. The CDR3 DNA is TGTGCCAGCACAGCGGGCCCGGCAGATACGCAGTATTTT.

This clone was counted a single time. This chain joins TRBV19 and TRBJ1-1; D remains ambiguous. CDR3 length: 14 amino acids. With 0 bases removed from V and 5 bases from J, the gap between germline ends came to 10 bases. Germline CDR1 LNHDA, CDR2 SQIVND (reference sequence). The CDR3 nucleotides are TGTGCCAGTAGTATAGATCAAGGGAGGACTGAAGCTTTCTTT. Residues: CASSIDQGRTEAFF.

Here the CDR3 DNA reads TGTGCCAGCAGCCAAGTCGGGGATACTTATCAGCCCCAGCATTTT. Its protein is CASSQVGDTYQPQHF. This chain joins TRBV4-2 and TRBJ1-5; D call uncertain. Germline CDR1 and CDR2: LGHNA and YNFKEQ. Trimming shortened V by 1 base and J by 5 bases, and 12 bases separated the two germline ends. This CDR3 spans 15 amino acids.